The text below deals with one T cell receptor beta chain. The data are from a study of OX40 agonist ivuxolimab in advanced cancers. V was clipped by 3 bases and J by 2 bases, with 6 bases between them. The CDR3 runs to 13 residues. Germline loops: CDR1 SGHKS, CDR2 YYEKEE (reference sequence). Profiling relied on immunoSEQ multiplex PCR, and the TCRdb table lists in-frame clones only, not all of them. The table lists around 110,000 clones, 93% of them singletons, with approximately 0.15% in the top ten. This chain uses TRBV5-5 with TRBJ1-3; D may be TRBD1 (6 bases). The receptor's source is an adult with an advanced solid tumor such as melanoma, head and neck, liver or kidney cancer. The sample was CD4+ or CD8+ T cells sorted from blood, taken in a trial of the OX40 agonist ivuxolimab. The CDR3 coding sequence is TGTGCCAGCAGCTGGGACACTGGAAACACCATATATTTT. It specifies CASSWDTGNTIYF.